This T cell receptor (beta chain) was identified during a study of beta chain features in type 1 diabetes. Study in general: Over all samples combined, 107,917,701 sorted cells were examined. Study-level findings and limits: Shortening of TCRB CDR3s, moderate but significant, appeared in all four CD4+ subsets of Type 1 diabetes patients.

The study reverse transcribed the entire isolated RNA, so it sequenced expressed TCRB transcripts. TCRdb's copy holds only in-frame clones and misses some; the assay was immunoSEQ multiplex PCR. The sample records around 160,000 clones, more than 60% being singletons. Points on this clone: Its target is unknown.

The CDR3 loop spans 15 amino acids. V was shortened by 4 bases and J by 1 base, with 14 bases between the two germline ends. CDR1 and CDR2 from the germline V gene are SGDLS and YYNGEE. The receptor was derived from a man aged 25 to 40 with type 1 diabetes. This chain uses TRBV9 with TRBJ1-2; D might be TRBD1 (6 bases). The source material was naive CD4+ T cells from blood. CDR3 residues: CASSPQNRVNYGYTF. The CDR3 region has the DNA TGTGCCAGCAGCCCTCAAAACAGGGTTAACTATGGCTACACCTTC.